The clone carrying this T cell receptor (beta chain) was observed many times. Its specificity is not known. Time point in this sample: sample taken at primary tumor resection. This sample is part of a study of spatial heterogeneity in lung cancer. Study-wide points: For expanded intratumoral alpha and beta TCRs, counts tracked tumor mutation counts.

TCRdb ran MiXCR on the 5' RACE reads and lists one entry per CDR3 protein. This table has about 23,000 distinct CDR3 sequences, 5% to 7% appearing once. V shed 5 bases and J shed 2 bases, with 14 bases lying between them. CDR1 and CDR2 from the germline V gene are SGHTA and FQGNSA. The CDR3 is 15 residues long. This clonotype was obtained from a male donor with early-stage non-small cell lung cancer. The rearrangement links TRBV7-2 to TRBJ2-3; D remains unclear. The source material was lung tumor tissue, sampled at surgery. CDR3 in amino acids: CASSRVSQYTDTQYF. CDR3 sequence (DNA): TGTGCCAGCAGCCGGGTGTCTCAATACACAGATACGCAGTATTTT.